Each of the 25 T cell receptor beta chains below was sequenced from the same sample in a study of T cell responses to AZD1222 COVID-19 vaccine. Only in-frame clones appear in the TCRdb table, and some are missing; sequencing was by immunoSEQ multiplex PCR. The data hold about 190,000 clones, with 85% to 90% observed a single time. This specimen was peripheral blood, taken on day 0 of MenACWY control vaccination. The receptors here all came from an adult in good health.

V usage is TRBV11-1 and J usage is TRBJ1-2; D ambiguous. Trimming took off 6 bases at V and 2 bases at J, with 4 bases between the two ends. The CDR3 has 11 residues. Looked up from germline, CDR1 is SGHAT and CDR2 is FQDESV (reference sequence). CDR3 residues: CASRSNYGYTF. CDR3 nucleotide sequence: TGTGCCAGCAGATCAAACTATGGCTACACCTTC. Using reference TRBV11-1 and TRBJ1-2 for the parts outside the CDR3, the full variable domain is EAEVAQSPRYKITEKSQAVAFWCDPISGHATLYWYRQILGQGPELLVQFQDESVVDDSQLPKDRFSAERLKGVDSTLKIQPAELGDSAMYLCASRSNYGYTFGSGTRLTVV.

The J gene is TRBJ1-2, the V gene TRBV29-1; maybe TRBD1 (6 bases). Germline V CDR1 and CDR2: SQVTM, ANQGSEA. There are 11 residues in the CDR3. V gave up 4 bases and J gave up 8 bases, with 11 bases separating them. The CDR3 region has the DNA TGCAGCGTTGCGGGGGCGGAGGGCTACACCTTC. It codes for CSVAGAEGYTF.

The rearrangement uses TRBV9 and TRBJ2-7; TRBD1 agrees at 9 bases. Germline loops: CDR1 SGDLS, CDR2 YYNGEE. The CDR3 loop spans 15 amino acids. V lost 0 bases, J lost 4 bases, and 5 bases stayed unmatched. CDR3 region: CASSVEVGQGYEQYF. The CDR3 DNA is TGTGCCAGCAGCGTAGAGGTGGGACAGGGTTACGAGCAGTACTTC.

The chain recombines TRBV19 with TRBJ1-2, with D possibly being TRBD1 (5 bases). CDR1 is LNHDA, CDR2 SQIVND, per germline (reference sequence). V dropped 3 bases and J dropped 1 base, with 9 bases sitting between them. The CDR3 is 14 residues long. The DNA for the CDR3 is TGTGCCAGTAGTATGGGGGGAAGTAACTATGGCTACACCTTC. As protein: CASSMGGSNYGYTF.

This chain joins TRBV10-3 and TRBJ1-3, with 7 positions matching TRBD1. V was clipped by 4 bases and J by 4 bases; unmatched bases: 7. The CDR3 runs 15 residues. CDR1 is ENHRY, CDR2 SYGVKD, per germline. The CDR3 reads CAISGTGLGGNTIYF. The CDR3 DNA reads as TGTGCCATCAGTGGGACAGGTCTGGGCGGAAACACCATATATTTT.

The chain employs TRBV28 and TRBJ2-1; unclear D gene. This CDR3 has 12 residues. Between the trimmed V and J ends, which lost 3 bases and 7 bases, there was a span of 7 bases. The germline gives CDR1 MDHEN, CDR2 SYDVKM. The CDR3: CASSFSRNEQFF. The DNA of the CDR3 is TGTGCCAGCAGTTTTAGTCGAAATGAGCAGTTCTTC.

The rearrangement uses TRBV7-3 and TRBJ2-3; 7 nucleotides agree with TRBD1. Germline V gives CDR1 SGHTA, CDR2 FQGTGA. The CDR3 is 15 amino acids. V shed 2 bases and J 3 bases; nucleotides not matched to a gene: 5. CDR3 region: CASSLVGGGTDTQYF. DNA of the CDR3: TGTGCCAGCAGCTTAGTAGGGGGCGGGACAGATACGCAGTATTTT.

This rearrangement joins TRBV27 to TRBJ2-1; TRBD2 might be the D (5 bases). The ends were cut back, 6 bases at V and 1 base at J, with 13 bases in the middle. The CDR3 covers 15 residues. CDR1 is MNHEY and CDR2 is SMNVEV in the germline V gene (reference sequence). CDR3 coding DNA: TGTGCCAGCAGCCCGGACGGACTTTCCTACAATGAGCAGTTCTTC. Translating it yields CASSPDGLSYNEQFF.

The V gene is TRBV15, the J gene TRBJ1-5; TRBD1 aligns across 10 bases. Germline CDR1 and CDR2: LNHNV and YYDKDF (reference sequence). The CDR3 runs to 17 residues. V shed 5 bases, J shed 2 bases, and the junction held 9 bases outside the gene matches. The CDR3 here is CATSEETTGGGNQPQHF. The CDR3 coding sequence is TGTGCCACCAGCGAGGAAACGACAGGGGGCGGCAATCAGCCCCAGCATTTT.

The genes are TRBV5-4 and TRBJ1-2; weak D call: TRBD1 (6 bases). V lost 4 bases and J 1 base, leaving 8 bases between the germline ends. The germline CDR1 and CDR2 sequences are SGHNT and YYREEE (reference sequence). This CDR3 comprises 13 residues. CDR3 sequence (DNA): TGTGCCAGCAGCGTGGACAGTAACTATGGCTACACCTTC. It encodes CASSVDSNYGYTF.

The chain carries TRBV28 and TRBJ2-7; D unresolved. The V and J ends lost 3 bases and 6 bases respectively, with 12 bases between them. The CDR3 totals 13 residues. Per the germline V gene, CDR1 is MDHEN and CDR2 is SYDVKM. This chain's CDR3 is CASSFLTAGEQYF. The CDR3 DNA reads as TGTGCCAGCAGTTTTCTGACGGCCGGCGAGCAGTACTTC.

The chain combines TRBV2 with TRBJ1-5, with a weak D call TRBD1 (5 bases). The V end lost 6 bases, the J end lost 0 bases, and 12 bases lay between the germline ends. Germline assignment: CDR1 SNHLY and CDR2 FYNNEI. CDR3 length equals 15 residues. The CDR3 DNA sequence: TGTGCCAGCAGCCCGACAGTCCCTAGCAATCAGCCCCAGCATTTT. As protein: CASSPTVPSNQPQHF.

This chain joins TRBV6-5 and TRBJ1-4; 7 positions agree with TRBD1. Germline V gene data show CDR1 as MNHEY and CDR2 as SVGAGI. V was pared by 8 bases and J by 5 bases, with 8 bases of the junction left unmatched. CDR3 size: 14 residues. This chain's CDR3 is CASLGDRGNEKLFF. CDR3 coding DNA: TGTGCCAGCCTGGGGGACAGAGGAAATGAAAAACTGTTTTTT.

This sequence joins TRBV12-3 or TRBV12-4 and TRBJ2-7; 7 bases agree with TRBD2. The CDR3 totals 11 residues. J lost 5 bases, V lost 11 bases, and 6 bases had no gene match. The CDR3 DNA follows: TGTGCCTCGGGGGGTATCGACGAGCAGTACTTC. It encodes CASGGIDEQYF.

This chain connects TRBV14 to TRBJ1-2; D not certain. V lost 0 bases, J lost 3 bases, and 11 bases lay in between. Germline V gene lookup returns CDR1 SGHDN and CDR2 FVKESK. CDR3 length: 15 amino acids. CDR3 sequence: CASSQDFADYYGYTF. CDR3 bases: TGTGCCAGCAGCCAAGATTTTGCGGACTACTATGGCTACACCTTC.

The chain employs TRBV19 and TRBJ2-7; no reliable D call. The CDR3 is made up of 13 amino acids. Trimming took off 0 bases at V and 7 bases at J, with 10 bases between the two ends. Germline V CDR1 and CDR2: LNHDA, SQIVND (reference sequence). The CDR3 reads CASSIDSLREQYF. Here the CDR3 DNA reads TGTGCCAGTAGTATAGACAGCTTAAGGGAGCAGTACTTC. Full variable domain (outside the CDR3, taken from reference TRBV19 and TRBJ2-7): DGGITQSPKYLFRKEGQNVTLSCEQNLNHDAMYWYRQDPGQGLRLIYYSQIVNDFQKGDIAEGYSVSREKKESFPLTVTSAQKNPTAFYLCASSIDSLREQYFGPGTRLTVT.

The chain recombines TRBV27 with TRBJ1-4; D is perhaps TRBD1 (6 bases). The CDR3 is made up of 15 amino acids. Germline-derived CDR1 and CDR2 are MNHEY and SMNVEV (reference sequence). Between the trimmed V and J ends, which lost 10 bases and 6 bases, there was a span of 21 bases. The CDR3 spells CANESQDRIYEKLFF. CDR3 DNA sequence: TGTGCCAACGAGTCCCAGGACAGAATTTATGAAAAACTGTTTTTT.

The CDR3 spells CASSSGWGYGYTF. The CDR3 nucleotides read TGTGCCAGCAGCTCAGGGTGGGGCTATGGCTACACCTTC. The chain is built from TRBV6-6 and TRBJ1-2; a weak D match, TRBD1 (5 bases). The CDR3 spans 13 residues. The germline CDR1 and CDR2 sequences are MNHNY and SVGAGI (reference sequence). The ends were cut back, 6 bases at V and 4 bases at J, with 12 bases in the middle.

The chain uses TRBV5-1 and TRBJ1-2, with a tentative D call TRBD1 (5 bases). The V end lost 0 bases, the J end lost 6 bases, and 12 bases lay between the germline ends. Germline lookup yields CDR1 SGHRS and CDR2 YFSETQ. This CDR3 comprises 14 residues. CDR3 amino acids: CASSLGQQGDGYTF. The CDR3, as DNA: TGCGCCAGCAGCTTGGGACAGCAAGGGGATGGCTACACCTTC.

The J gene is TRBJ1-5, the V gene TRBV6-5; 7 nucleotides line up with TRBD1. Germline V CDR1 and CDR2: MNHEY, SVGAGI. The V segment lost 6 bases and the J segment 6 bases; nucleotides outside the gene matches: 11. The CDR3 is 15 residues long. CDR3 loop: CASRKTGPFSQPQHF. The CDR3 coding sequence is TGTGCCAGCAGGAAGACAGGGCCGTTTTCTCAGCCCCAGCATTTT.

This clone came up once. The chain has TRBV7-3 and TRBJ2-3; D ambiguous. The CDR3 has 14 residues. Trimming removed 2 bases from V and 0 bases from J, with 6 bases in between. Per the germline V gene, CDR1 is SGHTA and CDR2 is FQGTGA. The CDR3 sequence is CASSLAGSTDTQYF. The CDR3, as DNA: TGTGCCAGCAGCTTAGCTGGCAGCACAGATACGCAGTATTTT.

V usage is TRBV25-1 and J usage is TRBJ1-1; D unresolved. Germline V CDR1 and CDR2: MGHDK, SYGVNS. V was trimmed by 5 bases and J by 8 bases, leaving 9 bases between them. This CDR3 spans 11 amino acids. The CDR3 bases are TGTGCCAGCAGTACCTCGGGAGAAGCTTTCTTT. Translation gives CASSTSGEAFF.

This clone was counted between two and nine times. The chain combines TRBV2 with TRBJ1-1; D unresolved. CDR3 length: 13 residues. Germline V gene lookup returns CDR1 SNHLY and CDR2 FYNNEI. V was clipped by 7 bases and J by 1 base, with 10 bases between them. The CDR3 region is CASKGQQNTEAFF. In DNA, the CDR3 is TGTGCCAGCAAGGGTCAGCAGAACACTGAAGCTTTCTTT.

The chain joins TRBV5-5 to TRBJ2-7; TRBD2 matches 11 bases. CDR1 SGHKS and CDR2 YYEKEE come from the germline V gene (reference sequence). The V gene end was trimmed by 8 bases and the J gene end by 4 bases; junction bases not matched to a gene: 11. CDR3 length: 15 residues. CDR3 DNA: TGTGCCAGTAGGCTAGCGGGAGGCCGAGGTTACGAGCAGTACTTC. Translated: CASRLAGGRGYEQYF.

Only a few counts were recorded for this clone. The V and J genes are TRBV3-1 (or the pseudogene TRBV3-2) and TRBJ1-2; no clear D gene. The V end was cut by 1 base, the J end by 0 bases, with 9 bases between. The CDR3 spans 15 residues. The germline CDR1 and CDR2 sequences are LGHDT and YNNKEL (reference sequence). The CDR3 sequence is CASSQAKSSNYGYTF. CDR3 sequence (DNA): TGTGCCAGCAGCCAAGCAAAGTCGTCTAACTATGGCTACACCTTC.